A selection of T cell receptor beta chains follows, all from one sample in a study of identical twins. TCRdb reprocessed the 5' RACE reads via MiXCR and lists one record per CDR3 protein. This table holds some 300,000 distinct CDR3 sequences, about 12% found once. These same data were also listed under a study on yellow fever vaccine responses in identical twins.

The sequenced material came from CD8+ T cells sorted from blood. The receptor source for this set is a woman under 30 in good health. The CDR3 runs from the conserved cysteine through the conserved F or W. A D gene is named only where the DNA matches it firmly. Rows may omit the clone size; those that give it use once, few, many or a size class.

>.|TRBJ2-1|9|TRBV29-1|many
CSVGGEQFF
TGCAGCGTTGGGGGTGAGCAGTTCTTC
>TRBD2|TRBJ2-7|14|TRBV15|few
CATSRAGLAYGQYF
TGTGCCACCAGCAGAGCGGGACTAGCCTACGGGCAGTACTTC
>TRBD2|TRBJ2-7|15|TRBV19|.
CASSPGTSGLYEQYF
TGTGCCAGTAGCCCCGGGACTAGCGGTTTATACGAGCAGTACTTC
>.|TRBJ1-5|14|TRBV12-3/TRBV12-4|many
CASSLTGLSQPQHF
TGTGCCAGCAGTTTAACAGGGTTAAGTCAGCCCCAGCATTTT
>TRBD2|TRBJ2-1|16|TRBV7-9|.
CASSLASGSDIYEQFF
TGTGCCAGCAGCTTAGCTAGCGGGAGCGATATATATGAGCAGTTCTTC
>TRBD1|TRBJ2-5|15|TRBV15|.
CATSSPRTGWETQYF
TGTGCCACCAGCTCGCCACGGACAGGGTGGGAGACCCAGTACTTC
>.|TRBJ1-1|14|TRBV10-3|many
CAISESGQNTEAFF
TGTGCCATCAGTGAGTCGGGGCAGAACACTGAAGCTTTCTTT
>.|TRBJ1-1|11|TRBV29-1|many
CSVDRDHEAFF
TGCAGCGTTGACAGGGATCATGAAGCTTTCTTT
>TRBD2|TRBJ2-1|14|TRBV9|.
CASSVGGRVDEQFF
TGTGCCAGCAGCGTAGGTGGGAGGGTTGATGAGCAGTTCTTC
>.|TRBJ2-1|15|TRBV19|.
CASSLDSSFYNEQFF
TGTGCCAGTAGCTTGGACAGCTCTTTTTACAATGAGCAGTTCTTC
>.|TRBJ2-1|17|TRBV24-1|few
CATSDLASLSSYNEQFF
TGTGCCACCAGTGATTTAGCTAGTCTATCCTCCTACAATGAGCAGTTCTTC
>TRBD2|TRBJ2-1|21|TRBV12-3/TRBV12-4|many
CASSFTLGATPLAGGPGEQFF
TGTGCCAGCAGTTTCACTCTAGGGGCTACCCCGCTAGCGGGAGGGCCGGGGGAGCAGTTCTTC
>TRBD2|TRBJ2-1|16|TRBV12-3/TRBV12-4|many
CASSSGRARSYNEQFF
TGTGCCAGCAGTAGCGGGAGGGCCCGATCCTACAATGAGCAGTTCTTC
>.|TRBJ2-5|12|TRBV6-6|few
CASSLPPESQYF
TGTGCCAGCAGTCTACCGCCGGAGTCCCAGTACTTC
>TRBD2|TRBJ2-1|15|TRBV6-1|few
CASTLGAGGIGEQFF
TGTGCCAGCACACTGGGAGCGGGGGGAATTGGTGAGCAGTTCTTC
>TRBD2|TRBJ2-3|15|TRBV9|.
CASSVRGRLADTQYF
TGTGCCAGCAGCGTGCGCGGGAGGCTCGCAGATACGCAGTATTTT
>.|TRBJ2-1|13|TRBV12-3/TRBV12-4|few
CASSGGWDNEQFF
TGTGCCAGCAGTGGGGGCTGGGACAATGAGCAGTTCTTC
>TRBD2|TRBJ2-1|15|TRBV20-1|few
CSATGTSGRPNEQFF
TGCAGTGCTACAGGGACTAGCGGGAGACCCAATGAGCAGTTCTTC
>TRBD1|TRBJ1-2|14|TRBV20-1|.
CSAPGQGKVYGYTF
TGCAGTGCCCCCGGACAGGGGAAAGTCTATGGCTACACCTTC